Below, 9 T cell receptor beta chains from the same sample are listed, as sequenced in a study of shared clonotypes between healthy human individuals. This table comes from immunoSEQ multiplex PCR, and its TCRdb copy is limited to in-frame clones, with some not included. The data show roughly 2 million clones, with under 97% seen just once and 0.1% to 0.15% held by the top ten. Source material: naive CD4+ T cells sorted from blood. Indicated subset: CD45RA+ positively selected. The receptors shown here come from a man between 18 and 29 years old in good health.

As concerns this clone: Other DNA variants within this sample encode the same CDR3. The V gene is TRBV6-1, the J gene TRBJ2-7; D may be TRBD1 (5 bases). Trimming pared 1 base from V and 2 bases from J, leaving 9 bases between. Germline CDR1 is MNHNS and CDR2 is SASEGT. This CDR3 has 14 amino acids. CDR3 DNA sequence: TGTGCCAGCAGTGAAGGGGGCGCAACCTACGAGCAGTACTTC. Translating gives CASSEGGATYEQYF.

This clone is a singleton in its sample. The rearrangement links TRBV7-2 to TRBJ2-1; 12 positions agree with TRBD2. This CDR3 region has 17 residues. The germline V gene has CDR1 SGHTA and CDR2 FQGNSA. Trimming removed 1 base from V and 7 bases from J; junction bases left unmatched: 8. This chain's CDR3 is CASSLGLAGGLRNEQFF. The CDR3 DNA follows: TGTGCCAGCAGCTTAGGGCTAGCGGGGGGGCTTAGGAATGAGCAGTTCTTC.

Here the CDR3 reads CASSYSGAGGYTF. In nucleotides, the CDR3 is TGTGCCAGCAGTTACTCTGGGGCGGGCGGCTACACCTTC. V and J are TRBV6-5 and TRBJ1-2; tentative D call: TRBD1 (5 bases). The V and J ends lost 0 bases and 8 bases respectively, with 10 bases between them. The CDR3 is 13 amino acids. CDR1 and CDR2 (germline): MNHEY, SVGAGI.

This clone appeared a single time. The J gene is TRBJ2-5, the V gene TRBV2; possibly TRBD1 for D (6 bases). Germline loops: CDR1 SNHLY, CDR2 FYNNEI. Trimming removed 5 bases from V and 5 bases from J, with 12 bases in between. The CDR3 spans 13 residues. The CDR3 is CASSSDRRETQYF. CDR3 nucleotides: TGTGCCAGCAGTAGCGACAGGCGTGAGACCCAGTACTTC. Full variable domain (outside the CDR3, taken from reference TRBV2 and TRBJ2-5): EPEVTQTPSHQVTQMGQEVILRCVPISNHLYFYWYRQILGQKVEFLVSFYNNEISEKSEIFDDQFSVERPDGSNFTLKIRSTKLEDSAMYFCASSSDRRETQYFGPGTRLLVL.

The J gene is TRBJ2-3, the V gene TRBV7-2; 7 nucleotides align to TRBD2. Losses at the gene ends were 2 bases for V and 3 bases for J; bases not matched to a gene: 8. The CDR3 is 16 residues long. The germline CDR1 and CDR2 sequences are SGHTA and FQGNSA. The CDR3 sequence: CASSLNGLVFTDTQYF. CDR3 sequence (DNA): TGTGCCAGCAGCTTAAACGGACTAGTGTTTACAGATACGCAGTATTTT.

The chain employs TRBV11-2 and TRBJ2-3; 8 bases align to TRBD2. Unmatched junction bases numbered 10, after V lost 4 bases and J lost 1 base. The CDR3 loop spans 17 amino acids. CDR1 SGHAT and CDR2 FQNNGV come from the germline V gene. The CDR3 sequence is CASSYSRSGKRTDTQYF. Here the CDR3 DNA reads TGTGCCAGCAGCTACTCACGTAGCGGGAAACGCACAGATACGCAGTATTTT.

This chain connects TRBV2 to TRBJ2-3; TRBD1 is a possible D gene (6 bases). There are 13 residues in the CDR3. Germline CDR1 reads SNHLY; CDR2 reads FYNNEI. V was clipped by 10 bases and J by 4 bases, with 15 bases between them. This CDR3 is CATHRDRSDTQYF. CDR3 sequence (DNA): TGTGCCACCCACAGGGACCGGTCAGATACGCAGTATTTT. The entire variable domain, with the rest obtained from reference TRBV2 and TRBJ2-3, is as follows: EPEVTQTPSHQVTQMGQEVILRCVPISNHLYFYWYRQILGQKVEFLVSFYNNEISEKSEIFDDQFSVERPDGSNFTLKIRSTKLEDSAMYFCATHRDRSDTQYFGPGTRLTVL.

The rearrangement uses TRBV28 and TRBJ1-2, with TRBD1 matching 10 bases. The CDR3 loop spans 16 amino acids. Unmatched junction bases numbered 10, after V lost 7 bases and J lost 2 bases. From germline, CDR1 is MDHEN and CDR2 SYDVKM. DNA for the CDR3: TGTGCCAGCACTCCCGGGGGACAGGGGATAAACTATGGCTACACCTTC. Protein: CASTPGGQGINYGYTF.

J is TRBJ1-2 and V is TRBV9; D is perhaps TRBD1 (5 bases). Per the germline V gene, CDR1 is SGDLS and CDR2 is YYNGEE. Trimming took off 3 bases at V and 5 bases at J, with 20 bases between the two ends. The CDR3 extends over 16 amino acids. The CDR3 loop reads CASSAVRGLGVYGYTF. In DNA form, the CDR3 reads TGTGCCAGCAGCGCTGTAAGAGGGCTGGGGGTGTATGGCTACACCTTC.